Each of the 24 T cell receptor beta chains below was sequenced from the same sample in a study of human T cells and chemical hapten exposure. TCRdb itself ran the RACE reads through MiXCR, one entry per CDR3 protein. The sample includes roughly 40,000 distinct CDR3 sequences, around 8.9% seen only once; the top ten take about 15%. Time point noted: patch test 2, 6 weeks after DPC sensitization. Sample treatment: therapeutic diphenylcyclopropenone sensitization with weekly scalp DPC. The sample in question was whole blood, obtained in connection with sensitization to the hapten diphenylcyclopropenone (DPC). The receptors come from a woman between 40 and 50 years old with alopecia areata. Some clones in this sample may be carry-over from other donors' samples.

This clonotype showed up many times. The V call is TRBV5-4, the J call TRBJ2-7; 7 nucleotides align to TRBD1. Germline CDR1 is SGHNT and CDR2 is YYREEE (reference sequence). Germline trimming cut 0 bases from V and 2 bases from J; bases unmatched to any gene: 2. There are 14 residues in the CDR3. CDR3 in amino acids: CASSLDRGTYEQYF. Here the CDR3 DNA reads TGTGCCAGCAGCTTGGACAGGGGAACCTACGAGCAGTACTTC.

This clonotype was counted at least ten times. The chain combines TRBV7-8 with TRBJ1-1; D gene ambiguous. The CDR3 is 15 residues long. Trimming removed 5 bases from V and 2 bases from J, with 15 bases in between. Germline CDR1 reads SGHVS; CDR2 reads FQNEAQ. The CDR3 spells CASSPPRVGNTEAFF. CDR3 DNA sequence: TGTGCCAGCAGCCCCCCGCGTGTTGGAAACACTGAAGCTTTCTTT.

This clonotype occurred many times. The chain is built from TRBV10-2 and TRBJ1-6, with D unresolved. Germline V lookup: CDR1 WSHSY, CDR2 SAAADI. This CDR3 comprises 15 residues. V was cut by 4 bases and J by 5 bases, with 12 bases left in between. CDR3 residues: CASSVLSSDNSPLHF. CDR3 coding DNA: TGCGCCAGCAGTGTTCTGAGCAGCGATAATTCACCCCTCCACTTT.

The chain's CDR3 is CASSQQAGAYTGELFF. CDR3 nucleotides: TGTGCCAGCAGCCAACAAGCGGGGGCCTACACCGGGGAGCTGTTTTTT. The chain has TRBV3-1 and TRBJ2-2; TRBD2 agrees at 8 bases. The CDR3 has 16 amino acids. V shed 2 bases, J shed 3 bases, and the junction held 5 bases outside the gene matches. CDR1 is LGHDT and CDR2 is YNNKEL in the germline V gene (reference sequence).

This clonotype was counted at least ten times. This rearrangement joins TRBV5-4 to TRBJ2-5; no firm D call. Per germline, CDR1 SGHNT and CDR2 YYREEE (reference sequence). V gave up 2 bases and J gave up 2 bases, with 13 bases separating them. CDR3 length: 15 residues. CDR3 in amino acids: CASSFGPAAQETQYF. CDR3 nucleotides: TGTGCCAGCAGCTTTGGGCCGGCCGCGCAAGAGACCCAGTACTTC.

V gene TRBV24-1 combines with J gene TRBJ1-5; no reliable D call. The CDR3 spans 13 residues. Germline V gene data show CDR1 as KGHDR and CDR2 as SFDVKD. Between the trimmed V and J ends, which lost 7 bases and 4 bases, there was a span of 10 bases. CDR3 coding DNA: TGTGCCACCAGCGATGGTCCTAATCAGCCCCAGCATTTT. Translation: CATSDGPNQPQHF.

This clonotype was counted many times. The rearrangement uses TRBV4-3 and TRBJ2-5; 11 bases align to TRBD1. CDR3 length: 18 amino acids. With V trimmed by 1 base and J by 5 bases, 12 bases remained unmatched. CDR1 is LGHNA and CDR2 is YSLEER in the germline V gene. The CDR3 nucleotides are TGCGCCAGCAGCCAAGTGGGGCCTTGGACAGGGGGCATGGAGACCCAGTACTTC. This gives the protein CASSQVGPWTGGMETQYF.

This clonotype was detected many times. The rearrangement joins TRBV9 to TRBJ1-1; D gene unclear. Per germline, CDR1 SGDLS and CDR2 YYNGEE. The V and J ends lost 7 bases and 3 bases respectively, with 16 bases between them. This CDR3 comprises 14 residues. CDR3 coding DNA: TGTGCCAGCCGGGGTCCGGGCTGGGACACTGAAGCTTTCTTT. It specifies CASRGPGWDTEAFF.

This clonotype has at least ten counts. V usage is TRBV2 and J usage is TRBJ1-2, with TRBD1 identical over 9 bases. Germline CDR1 SNHLY, CDR2 FYNNEI. J gave up 5 bases and V 8 bases, and 6 bases lay outside the gene matches. The CDR3 has 13 amino acids. This CDR3 is CASPRTGAYGYTF. The CDR3 DNA reads TGTGCCAGCCCTAGGACAGGGGCTTATGGCTACACCTTC.

This clonotype was seen many times. The chain joins TRBV9 to TRBJ2-1, with D maybe TRBD1 (5 bases). Germline V gene sequence: CDR1 SGDLS, CDR2 YYNGEE. Trimming took off 6 bases at V and 1 base at J, with 8 bases between the two ends. The CDR3 sequence is 13 residues long. The CDR3 sequence is CASKGESYNEQFF. CDR3 DNA: TGTGCCAGCAAAGGGGAATCCTACAATGAGCAGTTCTTC.

This clonotype was observed once. The chain links TRBV27 to TRBJ1-2; D call uncertain. The CDR3 covers 13 residues. The V and J ends lost 2 bases and 2 bases respectively, with 6 bases between them. CDR1 is MNHEY and CDR2 is SMNVEV in the germline V gene (reference sequence). This CDR3 is CASSLGFNYGYTF. The CDR3 DNA reads TGTGCCAGCAGTTTAGGATTCAACTATGGCTACACCTTC.

There are a few counts of this clonotype. The chain has TRBV2 and TRBJ2-7; D unresolved. Germline assignment: CDR1 SNHLY and CDR2 FYNNEI. CDR3 length equals 12 residues. V lost 6 bases to trimming and J lost 9 bases, with 15 bases between them. The CDR3 sequence is CASSPDTYRQYF. The DNA of the CDR3 is TGTGCCAGCAGCCCCGATACGTACCGGCAGTACTTC.

Many counts were recorded for this clonotype. J is TRBJ1-6 and V is TRBV7-2, with D hard to call. The germline V gene has CDR1 SGHTA and CDR2 FQGNSA. The length of the CDR3 is 12 residues. The V and J ends lost 3 bases and 10 bases respectively, with 7 bases between them. The CDR3 spells CASSFSESPLHF. CDR3 DNA: TGTGCCAGCAGCTTCTCGGAGTCACCCCTCCACTTT.

The sample holds many counts of this clonotype. The V call is TRBV12-3 or TRBV12-4, the J call TRBJ1-5; TRBD1 matches 12 bases. This CDR3 spans 16 amino acids. V gave up 5 bases and J gave up 6 bases; unmatched junction bases: 8. CDR3 protein: CASSARDRGPGQPQHF. The CDR3 nucleotides are TGTGCCAGCAGTGCCCGGGACAGGGGGCCGGGTCAGCCCCAGCATTTT.

This clonotype was seen many times. This chain connects TRBV7-2 to TRBJ2-3; D gene unclear. Germline V lookup: CDR1 SGHTA, CDR2 FQGNSA. V lost 5 bases, J lost 1 base, and 7 bases lay in between. CDR3 length equals 13 residues. The CDR3 bases are TGTGCCAGCAGCCCAATGGGCACAGATACGCAGTATTTT. Its protein is CASSPMGTDTQYF.

This clonotype was counted many times. The chain joins TRBV7-9 to TRBJ2-7, with 9 bases fitting TRBD1. J was trimmed by 4 bases and V by 4 bases; bases with no gene match: 8. Germline CDR1 reads SEHNR; CDR2 reads FQNEAQ (reference sequence). CDR3 length: 15 amino acids. The CDR3 DNA follows: TGTGCCAGCAGCTCGGGACAGGGTGCGGGGTACGAGCAGTACTTC. It specifies CASSSGQGAGYEQYF.

This clonotype came up many times. V and J are TRBV3-1 and TRBJ2-3; 7 nucleotides match TRBD1. CDR3 size: 16 residues. Germline lookup yields CDR1 LGHDT and CDR2 YNNKEL (reference sequence). V was pared by 4 bases and J by 1 base, with 8 bases of the junction left unmatched. In DNA, the CDR3 is TGTGCCAGCAGCCCGACAGGGACGGAGGGCACAGATACGCAGTATTTT. This codes for CASSPTGTEGTDTQYF.

This clonotype has only a few counts. The V call is TRBV28, the J call TRBJ2-1; tentative D call: TRBD2 (5 bases). This CDR3 region has 12 residues. The V and J ends lost 6 bases and 3 bases respectively, with 6 bases between them. CDR1 and CDR2 (germline): MDHEN, SYDVKM. The CDR3, as DNA: TGTGCCAGCAGACTAGACTACAATGAGCAGTTCTTC. It yields the protein CASRLDYNEQFF.

In this sample, this clonotype turned up a few times. The chain carries TRBV20-1 and TRBJ1-2; D may be TRBD1 (6 bases). Trimming cost V 5 bases and J 1 base, with 14 bases left between them. The length of the CDR3 is 14 residues. Per the germline V gene, CDR1 is DFQATT and CDR2 is SNEGSKA (reference sequence). CDR3: CSALRNRDNYGYTF. DNA of the CDR3: TGCAGTGCTCTACGGAACAGGGATAACTATGGCTACACCTTC.

The V and J genes are TRBV7-2 and TRBJ1-5; D possibly corresponds to TRBD1 (6 bases). Germline V gene data show CDR1 as SGHTA and CDR2 as FQGNSA. This CDR3 contains 14 residues. V was pared by 1 base and J by 6 bases, with 10 bases between. CDR3 nucleotide sequence: TGTGCCAGCAGCTTAGTAGGGGGGACTCAGCCCCAGCATTTT. This sequence encodes CASSLVGGTQPQHF.

This clonotype was seen ten or more times. This chain joins TRBV4-1 and TRBJ1-6, with no clear D. CDR1 is MGHRA, CDR2 YSYEKL, per germline. The length of the CDR3 is 15 residues. Trimming removed 1 base from V and 6 bases from J, with 10 bases in between. CDR3 residues: CASSQVGSGNSPLHF. CDR3 DNA sequence: TGCGCCAGCAGCCAAGTGGGCTCGGGTAATTCACCCCTCCACTTT.

This clonotype was counted many times. The CDR3 DNA follows: TGTGCCAGCAGTTCCACAGGGGGCATGAACACTGAAGCTTTCTTT. It translates to CASSSTGGMNTEAFF. V and J are TRBV6-6 and TRBJ1-1, with 9 positions matching TRBD1. The length of the CDR3 is 15 residues. V lost 4 bases and J lost 0; bases outside the gene matches: 3. Germline lookup yields CDR1 MNHNY and CDR2 SVGAGI (reference sequence).

This clonotype has more than one count but fewer than ten. The J gene is TRBJ1-1, the V gene TRBV6-1, with D hard to call. The CDR3 is 16 amino acids. The germline V and J ends were trimmed by 7 bases and 2 bases, with 20 bases remaining between them. CDR1 MNHNS and CDR2 SASEGT come from the germline V gene. This chain's CDR3 is CASTSGILSFNTEAFF. CDR3 in DNA: TGTGCCAGCACGAGTGGGATCCTTTCTTTCAACACTGAAGCTTTCTTT.

This clonotype was found many times. V is TRBV2 and J is TRBJ2-4; D might be TRBD1 or TRBD2, each matching 5 bases. The CDR3 consists of 13 residues. CDR1 is SNHLY and CDR2 is FYNNEI in the germline V gene. Trimming stripped 8 bases from V and 5 bases from J, with 13 bases between. The CDR3 DNA is TGTGCCAGCGGGGGTGTTTTTGAAAACATTCAGTACTTC. This translates into CASGGVFENIQYF.